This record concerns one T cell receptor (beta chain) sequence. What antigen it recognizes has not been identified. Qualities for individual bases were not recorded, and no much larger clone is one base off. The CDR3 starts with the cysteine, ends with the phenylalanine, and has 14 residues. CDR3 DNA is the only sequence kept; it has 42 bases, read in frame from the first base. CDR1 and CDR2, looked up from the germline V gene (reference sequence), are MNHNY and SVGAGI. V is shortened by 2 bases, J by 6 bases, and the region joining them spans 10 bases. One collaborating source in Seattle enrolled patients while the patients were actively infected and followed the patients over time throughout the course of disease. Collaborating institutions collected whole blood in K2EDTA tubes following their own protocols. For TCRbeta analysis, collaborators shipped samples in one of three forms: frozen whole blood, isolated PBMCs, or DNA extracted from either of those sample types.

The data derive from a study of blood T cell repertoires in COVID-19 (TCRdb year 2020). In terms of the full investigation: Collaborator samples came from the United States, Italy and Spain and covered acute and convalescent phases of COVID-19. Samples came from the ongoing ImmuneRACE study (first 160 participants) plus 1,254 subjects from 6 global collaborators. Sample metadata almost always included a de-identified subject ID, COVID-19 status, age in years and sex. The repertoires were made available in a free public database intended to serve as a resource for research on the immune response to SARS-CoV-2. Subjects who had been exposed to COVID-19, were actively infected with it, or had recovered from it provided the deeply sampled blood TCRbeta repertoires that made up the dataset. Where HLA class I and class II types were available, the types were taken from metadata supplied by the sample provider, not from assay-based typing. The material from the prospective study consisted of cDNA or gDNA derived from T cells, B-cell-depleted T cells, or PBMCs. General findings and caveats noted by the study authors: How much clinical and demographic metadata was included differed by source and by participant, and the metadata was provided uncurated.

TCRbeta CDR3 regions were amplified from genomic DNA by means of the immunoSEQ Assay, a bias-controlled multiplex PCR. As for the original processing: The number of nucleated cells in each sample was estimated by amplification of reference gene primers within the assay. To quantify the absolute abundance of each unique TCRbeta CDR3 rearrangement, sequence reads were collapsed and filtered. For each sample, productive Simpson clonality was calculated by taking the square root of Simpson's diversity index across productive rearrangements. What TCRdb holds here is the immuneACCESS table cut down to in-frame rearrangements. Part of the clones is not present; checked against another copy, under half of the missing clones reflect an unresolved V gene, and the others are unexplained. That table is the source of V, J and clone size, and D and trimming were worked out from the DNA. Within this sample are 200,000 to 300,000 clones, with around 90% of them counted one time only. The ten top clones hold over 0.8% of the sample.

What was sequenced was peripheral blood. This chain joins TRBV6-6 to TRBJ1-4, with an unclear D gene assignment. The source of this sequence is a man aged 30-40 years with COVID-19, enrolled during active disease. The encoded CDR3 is CASSYPGPDEKLFF. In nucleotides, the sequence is TGTGCCAGCAGTTACCCCGGTCCGGATGAAAAACTGTTTTTT.